This T cell receptor beta chain was identified in a study of cytomegalovirus exposure and HLA in healthy donors (dated by TCRdb to about 2017). Regarding the complete study: In an earlier analysis of 587 of the donors, around 290 Gb of sequence data and some 100 million unique TCR beta sequences from about 190 million T cells were reported. An early release covering roughly 600 HLA-typed donors comprised roughly 300 gigabases of sequencing data and roughly 86 million unique TCR sequences. Among the roughly 400 genotyped donors, approximately 82% belonged to the genetic ancestry cluster associated with self-reported Caucasian donors. The study aimed to test whether signatures of past pathogen exposure could be identified by cataloging public T cell receptors. The study used immunosequencing to profile the T cell repertoires of approximately 650 subjects and linked those repertoires to cytomegalovirus serostatus. Besides the first cohort of hundreds of subjects, a separate validation cohort made up of 120 different subjects was used. To predict cytomegalovirus infection status, the study combined high-throughput TCR immunosequencing, statistical association of individual TCRs with disease status, and machine learning. To study patterns of TCR occurrence, a later analysis re-analyzed previously published TCR beta repertoires from around 660 donors and added high-resolution HLA genotyping. The later analysis used no new phenotypic data to find candidate immune exposures, relying instead on TCR beta sequences and their occurrence across donors. An earlier analysis of around 540 of the donors applied high-throughput TCR beta sequencing to assess whether each TCR beta V gene segment acted as functional or pseudogenic. Donor age, sex, ethnicity and CMV serostatus were compiled alongside the repertoire data. Genome-wide SNP genotypes for about 55% of the roughly 670 donors were used in a later genetic analysis, which treated that subset as a discovery cohort. Every repertoire in the discovery cohort had been generated on one and the same sequencing platform. HLA typing covered class I and class II loci at four-digit resolution. The number of typed donors differed by locus: about 629-630 for A, B, C, DRB1 and DQB1; 500 to 550 for DQA1; some 590 for DPA1; and some 450 for DPB1. Four or five DR-DQ haplotypes were handled as single units for association and clustering because linkage in the cohort was strong. Among under 450 genotyped donors of the cohort, an average of approximately 240,000 unique TCR beta nucleotide sequences were sequenced per donor, 15% to 20% of them non-productive.

The CDR3 holds 15 amino acids from the cysteine to the phenylalanine. Just the 45-base CDR3 DNA is kept, in frame starting at base 1. According to the germline V gene, CDR1 reads MNHEY and CDR2 reads SVGAGI. V has 2 bases trimmed and J has 7 bases trimmed; junction bases matching no gene number 4. General findings and caveats noted by the study authors: Only TCR beta chains were sequenced in this cohort, and the absence of alpha or paired-chain data limited detectable features. A later genetic analysis associated a missense DCLRE1C variant with V-gene and J-gene trimming of TCR beta chains, and an independent cohort replicated the association. For the cohort, immune exposure information was limited to CMV serostatus. A later analysis reported that several top co-occurrence clusters appeared linked to parvovirus B19, influenza, CMV and Epstein-Barr virus. The authors suggested that the approach could potentially be extended to other disease states and immunological phenotypes. Correlated functional status among segregating V segments might be attributable to linkage disequilibrium, but an unknown experimental factor could not be ruled out. Specific HLA alleles were associated with 15,000 to 20,000 TCR beta sequences at a false discovery rate of 0.05 in a later analysis. The 87-base-pair reads could not distinguish some IMGT-functional V segments, including TRBV6-2 and TRBV6-3, so those segments were excluded. Because some donors lacked HLA typing at each locus, the association tests relied only on the typed subset. In the study, some 180 TCR beta chains were listed as associated with cytomegalovirus. A further reported finding was that TCR beta sequences accurately predicted the HLA-A and HLA-B alleles for most subjects in the first cohort. A group of highly shared sequence variants was considered likely to be a technical artifact of the sequencing pipeline. Because counts were too low, some 16 rarely observed V segments, including chromosome 9 orphons, were excluded from the earlier analysis of roughly 580 of the donors. Cytomegalovirus status was reported to be diagnosed by the classifier with high specificity and sensitivity in both the original and validation cohorts. Presence/absence analyses assumed roughly uniform sequencing depth across donors, an assumption that may not hold. Three of the identified cytomegalovirus-associated TCR beta chains were confirmed in vitro to be specific for cytomegalovirus antigens. In a later analysis, TCR association rates were found to vary across HLA loci, with the most associated TCRs seen for DRB1 alleles and the fewest for HLA-C alleles. In a later analysis, HLA-associated TCR beta chains were found to be more clonally expanded and to have lower generation probabilities than equally common non-associated chains. Strong co-occurrence of HLA alleles, especially DR and DQ, made assigning TCR associations to individual alleles difficult. According to a later analysis, most CMV-associated TCR beta chains appeared to be HLA-restricted, and the HLA associations seemed to be driven largely by CMV exposure. Most TCR sequences were observed very rarely across donors, whereas some public TCRs were present in many individuals. A later genetic analysis reported fewer N-insertions in productive TCRs among donors in an Asian-associated ancestry cluster than the roughly 700-donor mean. An earlier analysis of approximately 500 of the donors showed that most TCR beta V segments appeared in productive rearrangements either about 87% or about 30% of the time, which broadly matched IMGT annotations.

Note on this clone: Its antigen is currently not known. Per-nucleotide qualities are absent, and no much larger clonotype sits a single base away.

The cohort consisted of some 670 healthy bone marrow donors. At the time of sampling, all cohort members were nominally healthy, though unrecorded immune exposures were likely present. The donor was CMV seropositive and belonged to the group of over 250 seropositive cohort members. Each donor provided a peripheral blood sample, and peripheral blood mononuclear cells were used for TCR beta sequencing. The Qiagen DNeasy Blood Extraction Kit was used to extract genomic DNA from the blood cell samples. Receptor amplification or capture employed the immunoSEQ multiplex PCR assay. For the multiplex PCR, a mixture combining 60 forward primers for TCR Vbeta segments and 13 reverse primers for TCR Jbeta segments was used. The CDR3 region of rearranged TCR beta genes was amplified from genomic DNA by a multiplex PCR assay. Amplified TCR beta libraries were sequenced as 87-base-pair reads on the Illumina HiSeq System. On the authors' methods: Across the roughly 640 repertoires, a later analysis counted some 81 million unique TCR beta chains, 9.5 million to 13 million of which were shared by at least two donors. Raw reads were error-corrected and collapsed into unique sequences with a nearest-neighbor algorithm that merged closely related sequences to remove PCR and sequencing errors. To assign V, D and J gene segments, CDR3 sequences were aligned to IMGT reference sequences. Each retained sequence needed at least a six-nucleotide match to both a V gene segment and a J gene segment. A rearrangement was called productive if the CDR3 had no stop codons and remained in frame with V and J, and every other rearrangement was called non-productive. CDR3 was defined by IMGT convention, running from the second conserved V-encoded cysteine to the conserved J-encoded phenylalanine. In an earlier analysis of more than 550 of the donors, sequences lacking an unambiguous match to a single V gene segment were excluded. An earlier analysis of several hundred of the donors classified V segments as functional when productive rearrangements were above 56.7% and as segregating when the standard deviation between donors was above 5%. A statistical classification framework was developed to diagnose cytomegalovirus status using the catalog of TCR beta chain sequences. In a later analysis, TCR nucleotide sequences were compared against IMGT/GENE-DB human TR gene sequences so that V and J genes could be assigned. Using the TCRdist pipeline, a later analysis assigned CDR3 sequences along with most-parsimonious VDJ recombination scenarios. In a later analysis, each TCR beta chain was defined by its CDR3 amino acid sequence together with its V-gene family, and reads without a unique V-gene family were excluded. As a way to deal with suspected cross-contamination and a sequencing artifact, a later analysis dropped over 550 nucleotide sequences that were highly shared and had low generation probability. A later analysis calculated a clonal expansion index for each public chain from normalized within-repertoire ranks of inferred template counts. In a later analysis, generation probabilities were computed with a VDJ recombination model fitted to out-of-frame rearrangements, and the resulting probabilities were checked against IGoR. A later analysis scored TCR-TCR, TCR-HLA and TCR-CMV co-occurrence with hypergeometric tests, applying a repertoire-size bias correction to TCR pairs. To estimate false discovery rates, a later analysis permuted the HLA or CMV assignments 20 times. A later analysis grouped co-occurring TCRs with DBSCAN, adding TCRdist sequence similarity when clustering within HLA-allele-positive subsets. Repertoires with fewer than 30,000 or more than 120,000 public chains, plus five repertoires with anomalous nucleotide sharing, were excluded from co-occurrence clustering. TCRdb holds this immuneACCESS table with in-frame rearrangements only. Some clones are missing; in checked studies, unresolved V genes explain under half, and the rest has no known cause. From that table come the V and J calls and clone size; the DNA was used to work out D and trimming. The sample table shows some 120,000 clones, and about 15% are seen once. The top ten hold 2.9% of the sample.

Sequencing was done on a sample of PBMCs. The receptor was isolated from a female donor in good health and CMV-seropositive. This receptor chain uses TRBV6-5 and TRBJ2-1; TRBD2 lines up with 11 middle nucleotides. The CDR3 sequence is CASSYTSGRSNEQFF. The nucleotides read TGTGCCAGCAGTTACACTAGCGGGAGATCGAATGAGCAGTTCTTC.